One and the same sample provided the 29 T cell receptor beta chains below, sequenced in a study of patients and donors after allogeneic stem cell transplantation. TCRdb used MiXCR to reprocess the RT-PCR reads, holding one entry per CDR3 protein. Here the sample spans about 960,000 distinct CDR3 sequences, 15% to 20% being singletons. The sample comprised blood, either unsorted or a sorted T cell fraction (not recorded which). These receptors were obtained from a human donor who was either an allogeneic HSCT recipient or a stem cell or donor lymphocyte infusion donor (not recorded which). It is not recorded whose cells these are; they may come from a transplant donor.

This clonotype was counted a few times. The chain joins TRBV7-3 to TRBJ2-3; D may be TRBD2 (6 bases). The germline V gene has CDR1 SGHTA and CDR2 FQGTGA. Trimming pared 5 bases from V and 1 base from J, leaving 13 bases between. The CDR3 has 15 amino acids. In nucleotides, the CDR3 is TGTGCCAGCAGCCCAGCGGGTTTTCGCACAGATACGCAGTATTTT. Translation gives CASSPAGFRTDTQYF.

This clonotype was detected ten times or more. V and J are TRBV4-3 and TRBJ2-1, with 10 nucleotides matching TRBD2. The trim removed 1 base at V and 4 bases at J, leaving 1 base unmatched. The CDR3 runs 15 residues. Germline loops: CDR1 LGHNA, CDR2 YSLEER. The CDR3 sequence is CASSQGTSGYNEQFF. The CDR3 DNA reads TGCGCCAGCAGCCAAGGGACTAGCGGTTACAATGAGCAGTTCTTC.

In this sample, this clonotype turned up a few times. This chain links TRBV24-1 with TRBJ1-6; weak D call: TRBD1 (5 bases). Germline CDR1 KGHDR, CDR2 SFDVKD. Trimming pared 6 bases from V and 9 bases from J, leaving 14 bases between. CDR3 length: 14 amino acids. CDR3 DNA: TGTGCCACCAGTTCGGGGCAAATCGGTTCACCCCTCCACTTT. Translated: CATSSGQIGSPLHF.

Only a few counts were recorded for this clonotype. The gene calls are TRBV6-1 and TRBJ2-5; the D gene could be TRBD1 or TRBD2 (5 bases each). Germline V lookup: CDR1 MNHNS, CDR2 SASEGT. This CDR3 spans 15 amino acids. The V end was cut by 6 bases, the J end by 5 bases, with 19 bases between. CDR3 sequence (DNA): TGTGCCAGCAGCCTCCAGGGCCGTCGAGGGGAGACCCAGTACTTC. Its translation is CASSLQGRRGETQYF.

Note on this clonotype: Germline is not matched at one junction end, which may reflect a read error. The rearrangement joins TRBV7-9 to TRBJ1-2, with no clear D. The CDR3 runs 13 residues. Germline CDR1 SEHNR, CDR2 FQNEAQ (reference sequence). CDR3 sequence: CASSDFGVYRYTF. The CDR3, as DNA: TGTGCCAGCAGCGACTTCGGGGTCTATCGCTACACCTTC.

J is TRBJ2-7 and V is TRBV12-3 or TRBV12-4; unclear D gene. This CDR3 is 12 amino acids long. V gave up 4 bases and J gave up 6 bases, with 10 bases separating them. The CDR3: CASSSGSAEQYF. The DNA of the CDR3 is TGTGCCAGCAGTTCCGGATCCGCCGAGCAGTACTTC.

This clonotype occurred a few times. V gene TRBV20-1 combines with J gene TRBJ2-3, with TRBD2 matching 10 bases. After removal of 5 bases from V and 4 bases from J, the junction contained 9 bases not matched to a gene. This CDR3 spans 15 amino acids. Per the germline V gene, CDR1 is DFQATT and CDR2 is SNEGSKA (reference sequence). The CDR3 is CSAFLNLAGADTQYF. In nucleotides, the CDR3 is TGCAGTGCTTTTCTAAATCTAGCGGGGGCAGATACGCAGTATTTT.

This clonotype came up a few times. This chain connects TRBV24-1 to TRBJ2-3, with 12 bases identical to TRBD2. Germline V gene data show CDR1 as KGHDR and CDR2 as SFDVKD. The length of the CDR3 is 16 residues. The V segment lost 3 bases and the J segment 6 bases; nucleotides outside the gene matches: 6. The CDR3 region has the DNA TGTGCCACCAGTGATACGACTAGCGGGAGTGGGGATACGCAGTATTTT. This gives the protein CATSDTTSGSGDTQYF.

This clonotype was picked up a small number of times. The chain recombines TRBV2 with TRBJ2-1, with TRBD2 matching over 9 bases. With 7 bases clipped from V and 5 bases from J, the junction kept 3 bases outside the gene matches. In germline, CDR1 is SNHLY, CDR2 FYNNEI. The CDR3 has 13 residues. CDR3 sequence (DNA): TGTGCCAGCACCAGACTAGCGGACAATGAGCAGTTCTTC. Translated, it gives CASTRLADNEQFF.

The J gene is TRBJ2-2, the V gene TRBV7-2, with D possibly being TRBD1 (6 bases). The CDR3 runs to 14 residues. The V and J ends lost 3 bases and 9 bases respectively, with 14 bases between them. Germline V gene lookup returns CDR1 SGHTA and CDR2 FQGNSA. CDR3 in DNA: TGTGCCAGCAGCTTGGAGAGGGGGTCCCGGGAGCTGTTTTTT. Amino acid sequence: CASSLERGSRELFF.

This chain connects TRBV29-1 to TRBJ2-7; D possibly uses TRBD1 or TRBD2 (5 bases each). Germline V gene data show CDR1 as SQVTM and CDR2 as ANQGSEA. V lost 4 bases and J lost 13, with 14 bases in between. The CDR3 is 10 amino acids. The CDR3 DNA follows: TGCAGCGTTGCCGGGGCCCACCAATACTTC. Translated, it gives CSVAGAHQYF.

The chain joins TRBV5-1 to TRBJ2-1, with 13 bases matching TRBD2. The length of the CDR3 is 17 residues. Per the germline V gene, CDR1 is SGHRS and CDR2 is YFSETQ. The ends lost 4 bases at V and 4 bases at J; junction bases unmatched: 8. DNA of the CDR3: TGCGCCAGCAGCCGACTGGGACTAGCGGGAATATACAATGAGCAGTTCTTC. Amino acid sequence: CASSRLGLAGIYNEQFF.

The V and J genes are TRBV7-6 and TRBJ2-7; no firm D call. V was pared by 4 bases and J by 1 base, with 11 bases between. The CDR3 length is 14 residues. Germline lookup yields CDR1 SGHVS and CDR2 FNYEAQ. The CDR3, as DNA: TGTGCCAGCAGCTGGCGGCACGGTTCCTACGAGCAGTACTTC. Translation gives CASSWRHGSYEQYF.

This chain joins TRBV20-1 and TRBJ2-4, with 7 nucleotides matching TRBD2. CDR3 length equals 10 residues. Trimming took 3 bases from V and 13 from J; bases not matched to a gene: 3. Germline loops: CDR1 DFQATT, CDR2 SNEGSKA (reference sequence). The CDR3 protein is CSARASGQYF. The CDR3 bases are TGCAGTGCTAGGGCTAGCGGACAGTACTTC.

This clonotype was counted between two and nine times. This chain uses TRBV11-1 with TRBJ2-6; tentatively, D is TRBD1 (6 bases). This CDR3 contains 18 residues. Between the trimmed V and J ends, which lost 4 bases and 2 bases, there was a span of 18 bases. Per the germline V gene, CDR1 is SGHAT and CDR2 is FQDESV (reference sequence). The CDR3 sequence is CASSSLRQARPGANVLTF. For the CDR3, the DNA is TGTGCCAGCAGCTCACTCCGACAGGCACGACCTGGGGCCAACGTCCTGACTTTC.

This chain uses TRBV30 with TRBJ2-3; TRBD2 is a possible D gene (5 bases). V gave up 1 base and J gave up 4 bases, with 15 bases separating them. The germline gives CDR1 GTSNPN, CDR2 SVGIG (reference sequence). This CDR3 comprises 15 residues. In DNA, the CDR3 is TGTGCCTGGAGTGACTACGGGAAGTTCCCAGATACGCAGTATTTT. The encoded protein is CAWSDYGKFPDTQYF. The variable domain in full, with the rest retrieved from reference TRBV30 and TRBJ2-3, is SQTIHQWPATLVQPVGSPLSLECTVEGTSNPNLYWYRQAAGRGLQLLFYSVGIGQISSEVPQNLSASRPQDRQFILSSKKLLLSDSGFYLCAWSDYGKFPDTQYFGPGTRLTVL.

This clonotype came up many times. J is TRBJ1-5 and V is TRBV12-3 or TRBV12-4, with 10 bases identical to TRBD1. Trimming took 6 bases from V and 4 from J; bases not matched to a gene: 6. The CDR3 is made up of 15 amino acids. The CDR3 is CASSRDRGPNQPQHF. The CDR3, as DNA: TGTGCCAGCAGCCGGGACAGGGGCCCTAATCAGCCCCAGCATTTT.

V usage is TRBV11-2 and J usage is TRBJ1-5; tentative D call: TRBD1 (5 bases). The V end lost 1 base, the J end lost 7 bases, and 23 bases lay between the germline ends. CDR1 and CDR2 (germline): SGHAT, FQNNGV. The CDR3 sequence is 18 residues long. In nucleotides, the CDR3 is TGTGCCAGCAGCTTAGTAGGGAAGATAGGGGCTCTCGTCCAGCCCCAGCATTTT. Its protein is CASSLVGKIGALVQPQHF.

The chain uses TRBV20-1 and TRBJ2-7; 9 nucleotides agree with TRBD1. The CDR3 covers 17 residues. The germline V gene encodes CDR1 DFQATT and CDR2 SNEGSKA (reference sequence). V was clipped by 4 bases and J by 3 bases; unmatched bases: 16. As DNA, the CDR3 is TGCAGTGCTATTTCCGGACAGGGGCTACCCGCGAACTACGAGCAGTACTTC. This gives the protein CSAISGQGLPANYEQYF.

The chain carries TRBV12-3 or TRBV12-4 and TRBJ2-1, with 7 positions matching TRBD1. The CDR3 consists of 15 residues. Trimming took 6 bases from V and 7 from J; bases not matched to a gene: 12. The CDR3 DNA is TGTGCCAGCAGAGATCACAATTCACAGGGGAATGAGCAGTTCTTC. Protein: CASRDHNSQGNEQFF.

This clonotype was seen a handful of times. The chain uses TRBV9 and TRBJ2-7, with D possibly matching TRBD2 (6 bases). Germline V gene lookup returns CDR1 SGDLS and CDR2 YYNGEE. Trimming cost V 0 bases and J 0 bases, with 10 bases left between them. The CDR3 is 15 amino acids. The CDR3, as DNA: TGTGCCAGCAGCGTAGTGGGACTGAGCTCCTACGAGCAGTACTTC. It specifies CASSVVGLSSYEQYF.

The chain combines TRBV5-1 with TRBJ1-1; D perhaps matches TRBD1 (6 bases). CDR1 and CDR2 from the germline V gene are SGHRS and YFSETQ. This CDR3 has 13 amino acids. V dropped 0 bases and J dropped 8 bases, with 11 bases sitting between them. CDR3 bases: TGCGCCAGCAGCTTGGTGTCAGGGGCCGAAGCTTTCTTT. Translating gives CASSLVSGAEAFF.

This clonotype was observed many times. The V call is TRBV5-1, the J call TRBJ2-1; 11 nucleotides agree with TRBD2. The CDR3 spans 15 residues. Germline assignment: CDR1 SGHRS and CDR2 YFSETQ. Trimming took 3 bases from V and 9 from J; bases not matched to a gene: 8. The CDR3 loop reads CASSSSSGTSGEQFF. In DNA, the CDR3 is TGCGCCAGCAGCTCCTCCTCCGGGACTAGCGGTGAGCAGTTCTTC.

J is TRBJ2-3 and V is TRBV5-1, with D possibly TRBD2 on 6 matching bases. Germline loops: CDR1 SGHRS, CDR2 YFSETQ. V shed 3 bases and J shed 3 bases, with 17 bases lying between them. CDR3 length: 16 amino acids. As DNA, the CDR3 is TGCGCCAGCAGCTCCCAGGCGGGAAGGGTGACAGATACGCAGTATTTT. It encodes CASSSQAGRVTDTQYF.

The gene calls are TRBV4-3 and TRBJ1-6; unclear D gene. Germline V gene sequence: CDR1 LGHNA, CDR2 YSLEER. Trimming pared 5 bases from V and 0 bases from J, leaving 5 bases between. This CDR3 has 14 amino acids. CDR3 loop: CASSKDSYNSPLHF. The CDR3 DNA reads TGCGCCAGCAGCAAGGACTCCTATAATTCACCCCTCCACTTT.

There are many counts of this clonotype. The chain joins TRBV10-3 to TRBJ2-3, with no clear D. This CDR3 has 14 amino acids. CDR1 is ENHRY, CDR2 SYGVKD, per germline. V gave up 2 bases and J gave up 2 bases, with 8 bases separating them. CDR3 loop: CAISEPKNTDTQYF. The CDR3 DNA reads TGTGCCATCAGTGAGCCCAAAAACACAGATACGCAGTATTTT.

The table lists this clonotype with many counts. The V and J genes are TRBV29-1 and TRBJ1-1; D not certain. The germline gives CDR1 SQVTM, CDR2 ANQGSEA. V shed 2 bases and J shed 4 bases, with 8 bases lying between them. CDR3 length: 12 amino acids. Here the CDR3 reads CSVETTVTEAFF. CDR3 nucleotide sequence: TGCAGCGTTGAAACGACGGTCACTGAAGCTTTCTTT.

J is TRBJ2-1 and V is TRBV20-1; 9 bases fit TRBD2. Losses at the gene ends were 6 bases for V and 4 bases for J; bases not matched to a gene: 16. The length of the CDR3 is 17 residues. The germline CDR1 and CDR2 sequences are DFQATT and SNEGSKA (reference sequence). CDR3 DNA: TGCAGTGCCCCACCCCGGGGTAGCGGGAGTCGGTACAATGAGCAGTTCTTC. The encoded protein is CSAPPRGSGSRYNEQFF.

The chain carries TRBV7-2 and TRBJ2-3, with TRBD1 as a possible D gene (6 bases). CDR1 is SGHTA and CDR2 is FQGNSA in the germline V gene. The CDR3 has 15 amino acids. V lost 1 base and J lost 10, with 18 bases in between. This CDR3 reads CASSLEDRILIPQYF. DNA of the CDR3: TGTGCCAGCAGCTTAGAGGACAGAATTCTCATACCGCAGTATTTT. Together with reference TRBV7-2 and TRBJ2-3, the CDR3 gives the full variable domain: GAGVSQSPSNKVTEKGKDVELRCDPISGHTALYWYRQSLGQGLEFLIYFQGNSAPDKSGLPSDRFSAERTGGSVSTLTIQRTQQEDSAVYLCASSLEDRILIPQYFGPGTRLTVL.